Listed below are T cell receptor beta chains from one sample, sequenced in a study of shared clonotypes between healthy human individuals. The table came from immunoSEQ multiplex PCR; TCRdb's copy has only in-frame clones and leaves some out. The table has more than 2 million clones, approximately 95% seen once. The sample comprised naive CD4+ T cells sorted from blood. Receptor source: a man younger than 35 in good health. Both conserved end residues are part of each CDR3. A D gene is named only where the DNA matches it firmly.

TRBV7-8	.	CASSLVASWKIYGYTF
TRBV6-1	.	CASSEAGRTYNEQFF
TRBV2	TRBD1	CASSRDRGLTEAFF
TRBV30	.	CAWSVEKTQYF
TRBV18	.	CASSVGQKETQYF
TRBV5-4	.	CASSPGQNYGYTF
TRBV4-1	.	CASSQEMGSGANVLTF
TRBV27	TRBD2	CASSPGGRGPFSGANVLTF
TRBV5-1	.	CASSLSRGRTDTQYF
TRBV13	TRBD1	CASTRRGLDEQFF
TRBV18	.	CASSPADRGTEAFF
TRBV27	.	CASSPRTRNYNEQFF
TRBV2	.	CASRDRSSNQPQHF
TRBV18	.	CASSPREGVVYEQYF
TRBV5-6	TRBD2	CASSVTSGRYNEQFF
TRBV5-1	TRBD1	CASSRDRVTYEQYF
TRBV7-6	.	CASSLGTTHTDTQYF